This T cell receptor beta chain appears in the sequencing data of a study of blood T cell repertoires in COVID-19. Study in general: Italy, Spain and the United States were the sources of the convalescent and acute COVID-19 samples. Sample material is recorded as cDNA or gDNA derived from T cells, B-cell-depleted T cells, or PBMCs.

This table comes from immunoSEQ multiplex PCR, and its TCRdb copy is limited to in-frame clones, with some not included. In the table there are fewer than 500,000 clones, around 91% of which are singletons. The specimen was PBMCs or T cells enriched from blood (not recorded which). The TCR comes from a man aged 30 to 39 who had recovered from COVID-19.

The CDR3 protein is CASSYLRQGTSYEQYF. Here the CDR3 DNA reads TGTGCCAGCAGTTACCTGCGACAGGGGACATCCTACGAGCAGTACTTC. The chain combines TRBV6-5 with TRBJ2-7; 8 bases are a match to TRBD1. This CDR3 has 16 residues. CDR1 is MNHEY and CDR2 is SVGAGI in the germline V gene. With 2 bases clipped from V and 1 base from J, the junction kept 7 bases outside the gene matches.